This entry lists 8 T cell receptor delta chains sequenced from one sample in a study of γδ T cells in repeated Plasmodium falciparum infection. TCRdb repeated clone calling on the multiplex PCR reads with CATT. The table records 75,000 to 95,000 delta-chain clones, approximately 0.92% of them present only once. Bulk repertoires came from Vgamma9/Vdelta2+ or Vdelta2-negative gammadelta T cells flow-sorted from PBMC. What was sequenced was gamma-delta T cells from blood. The source of these receptors is a pool of human donors (malaria-infected and uninfected, not separated).

With regard to this clone: The TCRdb record carries a much larger clone's protein, which differs from this DNA's translation at residue 6; a read error is the likely cause, and the protein listed here is the DNA translation. The CDR3 reads CALGEGPYWGKSTDKLIF. In nucleotides, the CDR3 is TGTGCTCTTGGGGAAGGGCCCTACTGGGGGAAGTCCACCGATAAACTCATCTTT. The genes are TRDV1 and TRDJ1, with TRDD3 matching over 9 bases. The CDR3 runs to 18 residues. J gave up 1 base and V 2 bases, and 11 bases lay outside the gene matches. From germline, CDR1 is TSWWSYY and CDR2 QGS.

This clone has a handful of counts. Only one base separates this from a far larger clonotype, so it likely reflects a read error. The sample has other DNA sequences that encode this CDR3 too. The gene calls are TRAV38-2/DV8 and TRDJ1, with D perhaps TRDD2 (5 bases). In germline, CDR1 is TSESDYY, CDR2 QEAYKQQN. The CDR3 is made up of 17 amino acids. CDR3 region: CAYRTTSVYLYTDKLIF. In nucleotides, the CDR3 is TGTGCTTATAGGACTACTTCCGTTTATCTGTACACCGATAAACTCATCTTC.

Worth noting for this clone: TCRdb records a much larger clone's protein for this DNA, with a difference at residue 17 that likely arises from a read error; the protein given is the translation of the DNA. Called V gene: TRDV1; the J gene was not called. The germline CDR1 and CDR2 sequences are TSWWSYY and QGS. The CDR3 runs 19 residues. The CDR3 here is CALASALRLGAPPAGKPIF. The CDR3 bases are TGTGCTCTTGCGTCAGCACTCCGTCTCGGGGCCCCTCCTGCGGGTAAACCCATCTTT.

Only a few counts were recorded for this clone. A read error likely explains why the TCRdb protein, taken from a much larger clone, differs from this DNA's translation at residue 16; the protein shown is translated from the DNA. The V call is TRDV1, the J call TRDJ1, with D tentatively TRDD2 or TRDD3 (5 bases each). CDR1 and CDR2 (germline): TSWWSYY, QGS. The CDR3 runs to 18 residues. The DNA of the CDR3 is TGTGCTCTTGGGGAACTACGCCTTCTCCGGGGGTACACCGATAAACCCATCTTT. Translated: CALGELRLLRGYTDKPIF.

There are a few counts of this clone. The mismatch at residue 8 between this DNA's translation and the TCRdb protein of a much larger clone likely reflects a read error; the protein shown is translated from the DNA. The chain has TRDV2 and TRDJ1; weak D call: TRDD3 (6 bases). The J gene, absent from TCRdb, was called here by matching the DNA to germline. Germline assignment: CDR1 GEAIGNYY and CDR2 EKD. V was clipped by 0 bases and J by 2 bases, with 12 bases between them. This CDR3 is 15 amino acids long. CDR3 in amino acids: CACDTGGIGTDKLIF. The CDR3 coding sequence is TGTGCCTGTGACACCGGTGGGATAGGTACCGATAAACTCATCTTT.

This clone was observed a few times. A far larger clone is just one base off, so this is likely a read error. The same CDR3 is also encoded by other DNA sequences in this sample. The chain joins TRDV2 to TRDJ2; TRDD3 matches at 7 bases. V lost 0 bases, J lost 7 bases, and 10 bases stayed unmatched. Germline CDR1 is GEAIGNYY and CDR2 is EKD. This CDR3 contains 16 residues. The chain's CDR3 is CACDTVLPGGLAQLFF. CDR3 sequence (DNA): TGTGCCTGTGACACCGTTTTGCCTGGGGGGCTAGCACAACTCTTCTTT.

This clone was found a few times. The protein given by TCRdb reflects a much larger clone and differs at residue 17 from this DNA's translation, likely from a read error; the protein shown is the DNA's translation. The rearrangement links TRDV1 to TRDJ1; tentative D call: TRDD2 (6 bases). The J gene, not given by TCRdb, was assigned here from a germline match of the nucleotide sequence. CDR1 is TSWWSYY, CDR2 QGS, per germline. V was trimmed by 2 bases and J by 4 bases, leaving 35 bases between them. This CDR3 spans 22 amino acids. Here the CDR3 reads CALGESKNEGAPLLPYIDKLIF. The CDR3 bases are TGTGCTCTTGGGGAATCTAAAAATGAGGGGGCGCCACTCCTACCTTACATCGATAAACTCATCTTT.

This clone was counted between two and nine times. TCRdb shows a much larger clone's protein in place of this DNA's translation, and the two differ at residues 3 and 4, likely through a read error; the protein shown is translated from the DNA. V gene TRDV2 combines with J gene TRDJ1; 12 bases are a match to TRDD3. The J gene comes from matching the DNA to germline here; TCRdb lacks it. This CDR3 has 19 amino acids. After removal of 9 bases from V and 0 bases from J, the junction contained 19 bases not matched to a gene. Germline lookup yields CDR1 GEAIGNYY and CDR2 EKD. The CDR3 loop reads CARGTVTGGYSGYTDKLIF. DNA of the CDR3: TGTGCCCGTGGCACTGTTACTGGGGGATACTCGGGGTACACCGATAAACTCATCTTT.